These T cell receptor beta chains were read from a single sample in a study of T cell clusters in autoimmune cytopenias. TCRdb re-called the multiplex PCR reads; one entry per CDR3 protein, DNA not given. The table gives some 7,400 distinct CDR3 sequences; the top ten clones make up under 25% of it. These data were likewise used in another study, on T cell repertoires in aging, cancer and after chemotherapy.

Sequenced material: peripheral blood. Every receptor here comes from a human donor in good health. Each CDR3 is given with its conserved first and last residue. Clone size, where shown, is once, few, many, or a class for clones that have expanded.

j_gene,len,abundance,v_gene,CDR3aa
TRBJ2-5,14,.,TRBV27,CASSLGLAAETQYF
TRBJ2-3,14,medium-sized,TRBV19,CASSIGTLTDTQYF
TRBJ1-1,12,medium-sized,TRBV29-1,CSVGEGNTEAFF
TRBJ1-1,15,.,TRBV5-1,CASSFITGQNTEAFF
TRBJ1-3,14,.,TRBV28,CASSLPQAGNTIYF
TRBJ1-4,16,.,TRBV7-6,CASSLVSGSTNEKLFF
TRBJ2-1,18,medium-sized,TRBV15,CATSRLAGTLSSYNEQFF
TRBJ2-1,16,.,TRBV5-1,CASSHPGTGAYNEQFF
TRBJ2-3,15,.,TRBV6-1,CASSETSGGTDTQYF
TRBJ1-1,15,.,TRBV12-3/TRBV12-4,CASSVEGGLNTEAFF
TRBJ2-7,13,.,TRBV5-4,CASSGGLTYEQYF
TRBJ2-3,15,medium-sized,TRBV5-6,CASSDWDRSTDTQYF
TRBJ1-1,12,.,TRBV6-5,CASSPGRTEAFF
TRBJ1-2,15,.,TRBV18,CASSPPTGGGYGYTF
TRBJ1-5,16,.,TRBV6-1,CASSGLSGYSNQPQHF
TRBJ1-2,16,.,TRBV6-1,CASSVGGNRGMNGYTF
TRBJ2-3,13,medium-sized,TRBV6-1,CASSEDRTDTQYF
TRBJ2-3,16,medium-sized,TRBV30,CAWSFMTSGRADTQYF
TRBJ2-1,15,.,TRBV12-3/TRBV12-4,CASSPTGGYDNEQFF
TRBJ2-1,18,.,TRBV11-2,CASSHYWGLKSSYNEQFF
TRBJ2-3,16,.,TRBV7-9,CASSDALAGGVDTQYF
TRBJ2-1,16,medium-sized,TRBV29-1,CSVEAPRTSGRGEQFF
TRBJ2-7,15,.,TRBV5-1,CASSLVVQGRNEQYF
TRBJ2-2,15,medium-sized,TRBV6-1,CASSVSGGAAGELFF
TRBJ2-1,14,.,TRBV27,CASSQGLAGNEQFF
TRBJ2-1,14,.,TRBV12-3/TRBV12-4,CASSLKRLANEQFF
TRBJ2-7,14,medium-sized,TRBV29-1,CSALSGGTAYEQYF
TRBJ1-6,17,medium-sized,TRBV5-5,CASSLWGETGMSSPLHF
TRBJ2-5,14,.,TRBV18,CASSPPEVRETQYF
TRBJ2-5,15,large,TRBV6-1,CASSEIAGAQETQYF
TRBJ2-3,16,medium-sized,TRBV19,CASSIGIMRELDTQYF
TRBJ2-5,14,.,TRBV14,CASSPRTRQETQYF
TRBJ1-1,14,.,TRBV7-2,CASSLGMGYTEAFF
TRBJ2-1,14,medium-sized,TRBV29-1,CSVEGIGGYNEQFF
TRBJ2-1,12,.,TRBV12-3/TRBV12-4,CASSPDRAEQFF
TRBJ2-3,12,.,TRBV30,CAGLAGGDTQYF